These 17 T cell receptor beta chains originate from one sample sequenced in a study of T-cell memory formation after mild COVID-19. TCRdb re-derived calls from the 5' RACE reads in MiXCR, one entry per CDR3 protein. The table records more than 300,000 distinct CDR3 sequences, more than 13% of them present only once. Sequenced material: PBMCs or a T cell subset sorted from them (not recorded which). These receptors all stem from a man aged 18 to 30 who had mild COVID-19 (a few samples of this study predate the infection). Cell type and time point are not known.

This clonotype appeared a few times. The chain links TRBV4-2 to TRBJ1-3, with D possibly being TRBD1 (6 bases). This CDR3 has 15 residues. V was trimmed by 0 bases and J by 7 bases, leaving 13 bases between them. Germline CDR1 reads LGHNA; CDR2 reads YNFKEQ. The CDR3 bases are TGTGCCAGCAGCCAAGAAGCCAGAACAGGGAACACCATATATTTT. Translating it yields CASSQEARTGNTIYF.

The V call is TRBV6-2 or TRBV6-3, the J call TRBJ2-3; D call uncertain. This CDR3 has 13 residues. The V end was cut by 4 bases, the J end by 5 bases, with 10 bases between. CDR1 MNHEY and CDR2 SVGEGT come from the germline V gene. The CDR3 here is CASSSAVQDTQYF. CDR3 nucleotides: TGTGCCAGCAGTTCGGCGGTCCAAGATACGCAGTATTTT.

V gene TRBV15 combines with J gene TRBJ2-3; no clear D gene. The CDR3 consists of 14 residues. From germline, CDR1 is LNHNV and CDR2 YYDKDF (reference sequence). V lost 0 bases to trimming and J lost 2 bases, with 6 bases between them. The CDR3 nucleotides read TGTGCCACCAGCAGAGAGGAATTCACAGATACGCAGTATTTT. Its translation: CATSREEFTDTQYF.

The chain links TRBV9 to TRBJ1-3; D is possibly TRBD1 (5 bases). This CDR3 spans 16 amino acids. Germline V gives CDR1 SGDLS, CDR2 YYNGEE. Trimming shortened V by 3 bases and J by 4 bases, and 17 bases separated the two germline ends. In DNA form, the CDR3 reads TGTGCCAGCAGCGGACCCTCCAGGGTACCGGGAAACACCATATATTTT. Residues: CASSGPSRVPGNTIYF.

The V gene is TRBV18, the J gene TRBJ1-4, with D tentatively TRBD1 (6 bases). Germline V gene data show CDR1 as KGHSH and CDR2 as LQKENI. Trimming removed 2 bases from V and 8 bases from J, with 9 bases in between. The CDR3 extends over 13 amino acids. CDR3: CASSPEQGEKLFF. The CDR3 DNA sequence: TGTGCCAGCTCACCAGAACAGGGCGAAAAACTGTTTTTT.

J is TRBJ2-3 and V is TRBV29-1; D may be TRBD1 (6 bases). The CDR3 extends over 14 amino acids. Trimming took off 4 bases at V and 2 bases at J, with 13 bases between the two ends. From germline, CDR1 is SQVTM and CDR2 ANQGSEA. This CDR3 reads CSVAQGFYTDTQYF. The CDR3 nucleotides are TGCAGCGTTGCTCAGGGGTTTTACACAGATACGCAGTATTTT.

This chain joins TRBV29-1 and TRBJ1-2; D not certain. The V end was cut by 4 bases, the J end by 8 bases, with 14 bases between. This CDR3 spans 12 amino acids. Germline V gene lookup returns CDR1 SQVTM and CDR2 ANQGSEA. In nucleotides, the CDR3 is TGCAGCGTTGTCGAGACCGCTTACGGCTACACCTTC. Protein sequence: CSVVETAYGYTF.

The chain links TRBV28 to TRBJ1-2; a weak D match, TRBD1 (6 bases). The CDR3 sequence is 14 residues long. Per germline, CDR1 MDHEN and CDR2 SYDVKM. V was pared by 7 bases and J by 8 bases, with 20 bases between. The CDR3 sequence: CASIARGLRSGYTF. CDR3 DNA: TGTGCCAGCATTGCCAGGGGACTACGGAGCGGCTACACCTTC.

In this sample, this clonotype turned up a few times. The chain couples TRBV29-1 to TRBJ1-5; unclear D gene. The CDR3 runs to 13 residues. Per the germline V gene, CDR1 is SQVTM and CDR2 is ANQGSEA. Trimming left V 5 bases short and J 3 bases short, with 11 bases between. The CDR3: CSVSAGFNQPQHF. CDR3 coding DNA: TGCAGCGTTAGTGCAGGATTCAATCAGCCCCAGCATTTT.

The V and J genes are TRBV30 and TRBJ2-5; maybe TRBD1 (5 bases). V was trimmed by 1 base and J by 8 bases, leaving 17 bases between them. The CDR3 is made up of 14 amino acids. From germline, CDR1 is GTSNPN and CDR2 SVGIG (reference sequence). CDR3 coding DNA: TGTGCCTGGAGTGGGGGCGCCGGCAAGACCACCCAGTACTTC. Its translation is CAWSGGAGKTTQYF.

The rearrangement links TRBV3-1 to TRBJ1-1, with D perhaps TRBD1 (6 bases). CDR3 length equals 15 residues. Germline V CDR1 and CDR2: LGHDT, YNNKEL (reference sequence). V lost 4 bases to trimming and J lost 4 bases, with 16 bases between them. The CDR3 sequence: CASSPPVRGGTEAFF. CDR3 coding DNA: TGTGCCAGCAGCCCACCCGTGAGGGGGGGCACTGAAGCTTTCTTT.

This clonotype appeared a few times. This sequence joins TRBV5-5 and TRBJ1-2; D is possibly TRBD1 (6 bases). The CDR3 loop spans 14 amino acids. V was shortened by 1 base and J by 6 bases, with 13 bases between the two germline ends. Germline CDR1 is SGHKS and CDR2 is YYEKEE (reference sequence). The CDR3 here is CASSLFAAGDGYTF. The CDR3 DNA is TGTGCCAGCAGCTTGTTCGCGGCAGGGGATGGCTACACCTTC.

This clonotype was detected only a few times. The chain links TRBV7-9 to TRBJ1-4, with 8 bases identical to TRBD1. V shed 4 bases and J 13 bases; nucleotides not matched to a gene: 5. The germline gives CDR1 SEHNR, CDR2 FQNEAQ (reference sequence). The length of the CDR3 is 12 residues. The CDR3 is CASSSGTGRLFF. In DNA form, the CDR3 reads TGTGCCAGCAGCTCCGGGACAGGTCGACTGTTTTTT.

There are a few counts of this clonotype. J is TRBJ1-2 and V is TRBV12-3 or TRBV12-4, with D perhaps matching TRBD1 (5 bases). The germline V and J ends were trimmed by 7 bases and 4 bases, with 16 bases remaining between them. The CDR3 is made up of 14 amino acids. CDR3 in DNA: TGTGCCAGCACCTTCCGTGGCAGGGTCTATGGCTACACCTTC. Translation: CASTFRGRVYGYTF.

The chain has TRBV20-1 and TRBJ1-4; D uncertain. The CDR3 has 14 amino acids. CDR1 and CDR2 from the germline V gene are DFQATT and SNEGSKA (reference sequence). Between the trimmed V and J ends, which lost 0 bases and 5 bases, there was a span of 10 bases. The CDR3 loop is CSARDVAQNEKLFF. The DNA of the CDR3 is TGCAGTGCTAGAGATGTGGCCCAGAATGAAAAACTGTTTTTT.

This clonotype was picked up many times. CDR3 sequence (DNA): TGTGCCAGCACGCCCCCGGGAGAGACCCAGTACTTC. Its protein is CASTPPGETQYF. The gene calls are TRBV7-9 and TRBJ2-5, with no clear D. With 7 bases removed from V and 4 bases from J, the gap between germline ends came to 10 bases. The CDR3 runs 12 residues. Germline loops: CDR1 SEHNR, CDR2 FQNEAQ (reference sequence). The full variable domain, its missing parts supplied by reference TRBV7-9 and TRBJ2-5, is DTGVSQNPRHKITKRGQNVTFRCDPISEHNRLYWYRQTLGQGPEFLTYFQNEAQLEKSRLLSDRFSAERPKGSFSTLEIQRTEQGDSAMYLCASTPPGETQYFGPGTRLLVL.

V usage is TRBV2 and J usage is TRBJ2-1, with 9 bases lining up with TRBD1. The germline CDR1 and CDR2 sequences are SNHLY and FYNNEI. Trimming took 3 bases from V and 2 from J; bases not matched to a gene: 2. The CDR3 has 15 residues. The CDR3 coding sequence is TGTGCCAGCAGTGATGGGACAGGGCCCTACAATGAGCAGTTCTTC. Its protein product is CASSDGTGPYNEQFF. The full variable domain, with the rest looked up from reference TRBV2 and TRBJ2-1, is EPEVTQTPSHQVTQMGQEVILRCVPISNHLYFYWYRQILGQKVEFLVSFYNNEISEKSEIFDDQFSVERPDGSNFTLKIRSTKLEDSAMYFCASSDGTGPYNEQFFGPGTRLTVL.